This T cell receptor (beta chain) was observed in a study of human T cells and chemical hapten exposure. Each CDR3 protein gets one entry after TCRdb re-called the RACE reads with MiXCR. This sample has tens of thousands of distinct CDR3 sequences, with roughly 7.6% found just once. J gave up 7 bases and V 5 bases, and 9 bases lay outside the gene matches. Looked up from germline, CDR1 is LNHDA and CDR2 is SQIVND (reference sequence). There are 16 residues in the CDR3. Indicated time point: pre-sensitization, week 0. Treatment here: therapeutic diphenylcyclopropenone sensitization with weekly scalp DPC.

The sequences come from whole blood, collected in connection with sensitization to the hapten diphenylcyclopropenone (DPC). The TCR comes from a woman aged 50 to 60 with alopecia areata. Some clones in this sample may be carry-over from other donors' samples. The V call is TRBV19, the J call TRBJ2-2; 11 nucleotides agree with TRBD2. CDR3 coding DNA: TGTGCCAGTAGTGTTACTAGCGGGAGAGTCTACGGGGAGCTGTTTTTT. It is translated as CASSVTSGRVYGELFF. Supplemented by reference TRBV19 and TRBJ2-2, the full variable domain reads DGGITQSPKYLFRKEGQNVTLSCEQNLNHDAMYWYRQDPGQGLRLIYYSQIVNDFQKGDIAEGYSVSREKKESFPLTVTSAQKNPTAFYLCASSVTSGRVYGELFFGEGSRLTVL.